The source of this T cell receptor (beta chain) is a study of T cells in Graves' hyperthyroidism and ophthalmopathy. Study details: Upon initial diagnosis and before any treatment, peripheral blood was collected. Findings of the study overall: Peripheral blood also featured most of the thyroid clonotypes expanded above 0.001.

Amplified TCR beta CDR3 regions came from RNA transcripts. A first-round RT-PCR of the TCR CDR3 used the HTBI primer set. TCRdb independently ran MiXCR on the multiplex PCR reads; one entry per CDR3 protein. The sample lists approximately 600,000 distinct CDR3 sequences; 15% to 20% were seen once. Over 18 months, lack of ophthalmopathy progression marked Graves' hyperthyroidism as stable. This clonotype was observed a handful of times. Antigen: not known. This clone may be a read error of a much larger clone one base away. Losses at the gene ends were 0 bases for V and 4 bases for J; bases not matched to a gene: 6. Germline V lookup: CDR1 SGHVS, CDR2 FQNEAQ. CDR3 length: 16 residues.

The rearrangement joins TRBV7-8 to TRBJ2-1; 7 nucleotides agree with TRBD2. This clonotype originated in a woman in her 30s with Graves' hyperthyroidism. Specimen: blood. In nucleotides, the CDR3 is TGTGCCAGCAGCTTAGCGGGACTAACGGGGTACAATGAGCAGTTCTTC. Translating gives CASSLAGLTGYNEQFF. The full variable domain, its missing parts supplied by reference TRBV7-8 and TRBJ2-1, is GAGVSQSPRYKVAKRGQDVALRCDPISGHVSLFWYQQALGQGPEFLTYFQNEAQLDKSGLPSDRFFAERPEGSVSTLKIQRTQQEDSAVYLCASSLAGLTGYNEQFFGPGTRLTVL.